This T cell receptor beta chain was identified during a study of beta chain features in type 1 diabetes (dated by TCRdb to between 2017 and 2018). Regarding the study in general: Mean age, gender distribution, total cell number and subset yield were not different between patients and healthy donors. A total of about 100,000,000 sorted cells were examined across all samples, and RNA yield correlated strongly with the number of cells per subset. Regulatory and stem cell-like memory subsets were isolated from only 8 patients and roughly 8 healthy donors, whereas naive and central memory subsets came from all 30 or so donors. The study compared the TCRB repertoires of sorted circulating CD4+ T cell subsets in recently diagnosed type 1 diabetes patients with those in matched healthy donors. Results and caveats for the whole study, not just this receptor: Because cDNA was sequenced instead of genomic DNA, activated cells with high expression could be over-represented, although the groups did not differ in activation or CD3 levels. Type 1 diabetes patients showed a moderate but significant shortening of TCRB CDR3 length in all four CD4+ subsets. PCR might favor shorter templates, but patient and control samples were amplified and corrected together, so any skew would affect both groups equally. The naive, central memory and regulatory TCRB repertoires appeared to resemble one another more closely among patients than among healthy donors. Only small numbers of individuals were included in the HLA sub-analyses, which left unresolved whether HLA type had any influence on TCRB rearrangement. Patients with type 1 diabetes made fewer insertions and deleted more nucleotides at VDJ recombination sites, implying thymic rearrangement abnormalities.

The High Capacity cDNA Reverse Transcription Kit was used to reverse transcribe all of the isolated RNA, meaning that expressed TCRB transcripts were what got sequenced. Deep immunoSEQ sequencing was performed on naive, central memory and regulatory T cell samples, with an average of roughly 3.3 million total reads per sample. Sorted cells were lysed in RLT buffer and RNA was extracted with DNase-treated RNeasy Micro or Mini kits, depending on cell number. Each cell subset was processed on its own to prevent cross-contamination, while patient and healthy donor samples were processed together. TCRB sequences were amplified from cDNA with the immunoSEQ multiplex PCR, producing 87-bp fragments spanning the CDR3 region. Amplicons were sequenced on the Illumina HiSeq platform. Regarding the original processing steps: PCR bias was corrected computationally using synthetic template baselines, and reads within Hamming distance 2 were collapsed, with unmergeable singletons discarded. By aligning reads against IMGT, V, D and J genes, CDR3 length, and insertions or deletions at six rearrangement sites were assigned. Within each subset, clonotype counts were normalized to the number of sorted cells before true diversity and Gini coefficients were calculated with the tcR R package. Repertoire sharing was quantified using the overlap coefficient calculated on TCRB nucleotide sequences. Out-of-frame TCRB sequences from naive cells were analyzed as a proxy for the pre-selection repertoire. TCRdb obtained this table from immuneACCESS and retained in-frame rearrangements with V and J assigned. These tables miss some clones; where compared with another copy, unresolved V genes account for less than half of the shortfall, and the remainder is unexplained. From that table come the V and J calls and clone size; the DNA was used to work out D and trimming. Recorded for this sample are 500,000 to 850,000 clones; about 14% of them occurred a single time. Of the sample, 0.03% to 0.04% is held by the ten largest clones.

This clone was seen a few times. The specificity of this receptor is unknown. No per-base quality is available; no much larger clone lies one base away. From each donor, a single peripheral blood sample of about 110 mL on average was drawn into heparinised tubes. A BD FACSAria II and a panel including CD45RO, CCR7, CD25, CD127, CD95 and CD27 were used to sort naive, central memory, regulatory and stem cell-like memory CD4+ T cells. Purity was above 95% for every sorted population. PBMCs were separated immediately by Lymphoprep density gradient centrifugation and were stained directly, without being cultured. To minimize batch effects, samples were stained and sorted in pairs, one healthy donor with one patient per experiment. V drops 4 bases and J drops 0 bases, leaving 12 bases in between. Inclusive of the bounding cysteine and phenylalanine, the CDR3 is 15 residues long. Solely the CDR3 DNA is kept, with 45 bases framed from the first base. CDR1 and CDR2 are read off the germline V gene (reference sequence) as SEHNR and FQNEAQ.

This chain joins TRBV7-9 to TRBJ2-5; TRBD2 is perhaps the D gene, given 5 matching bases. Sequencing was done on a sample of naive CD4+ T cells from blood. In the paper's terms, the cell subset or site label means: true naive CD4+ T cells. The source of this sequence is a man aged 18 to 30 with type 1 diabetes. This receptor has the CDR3 CASSSIEGYQETQYF. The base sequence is TGTGCCAGCAGCTCTATCGAGGGTTACCAAGAGACCCAGTACTTC.